The 5 T cell receptor beta chains reported below all come from one sample, sequenced in a study of T cells expressing NK-cell markers (dated by TCRdb to 2018 to 2020). Receptor amplification or capture employed 5' RACE. Instrument used: Illumina HiSeq 2000. TCRdb reprocessed the raw reads; every CDR3 protein sequence is a single record, and DNA is not supplied. This specimen's table enumerates roughly 450,000 distinct CDR3 sequences. The ten most abundant clones make up under 1.5% of the sample. The source material was blood T cells: a sorted CD56 or NKG2C T cell subset, CD4+ or CD8+ T cells, or bulk PBMC T cells (not recorded which). These receptors originate from a woman between 50 and 59 years old in good health. Donor details come from another sample of the same person, matched by shared clones.

V and J are TRBV4-1 and TRBJ2-2; the D gene TCRdb calls, TRBD2, cannot be checked with no DNA. The CDR3 is 16 amino acids. CDR1 is MGHRA and CDR2 is YSYEKL in the germline V gene. The CDR3 region is CASSQGDYLNTGELFF.

This chain joins TRBV5-4 and TRBJ2-7; TCRdb's D call, TRBD2, is unchecked because there is no DNA. This CDR3 is 15 amino acids long. From germline, CDR1 is SGHNT and CDR2 YYREEE (reference sequence). CDR3 in amino acids: CASSLGRASVLEQYF.

The J gene is TRBJ2-1, the V gene TRBV30; TCRdb outputs TRBD1, but without DNA this stays unchecked. The CDR3 totals 14 residues. CDR1 is GTSNPN and CDR2 is SVGIG in the germline V gene (reference sequence). CDR3 protein: CAWRGRDRVGEQFF.

The chain combines TRBV28 with TRBJ2-6. The germline V gene encodes CDR1 MDHEN and CDR2 SYDVKM. CDR3 length equals 15 residues. The CDR3 loop reads CASSLMKSGANVLTF.

The V gene is TRBV5-5, the J gene TRBJ2-1. Germline lookup yields CDR1 SGHKS and CDR2 YYEKEE (reference sequence). The CDR3 has 15 amino acids. CDR3 in amino acids: CASSLVRIPYNEQFF.